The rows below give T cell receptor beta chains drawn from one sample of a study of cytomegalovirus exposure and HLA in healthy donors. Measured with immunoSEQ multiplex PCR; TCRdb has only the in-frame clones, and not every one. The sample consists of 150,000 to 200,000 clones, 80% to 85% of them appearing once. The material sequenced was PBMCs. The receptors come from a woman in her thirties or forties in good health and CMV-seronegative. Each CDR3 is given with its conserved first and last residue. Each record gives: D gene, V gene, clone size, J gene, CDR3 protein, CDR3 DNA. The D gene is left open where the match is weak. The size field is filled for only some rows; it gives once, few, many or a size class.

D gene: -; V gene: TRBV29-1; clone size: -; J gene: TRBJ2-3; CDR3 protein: CSVEVPSGPSTDTQYF; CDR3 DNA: TGCAGCGTTGAAGTTCCGAGCGGTCCTAGCACAGATACGCAGTATTTT
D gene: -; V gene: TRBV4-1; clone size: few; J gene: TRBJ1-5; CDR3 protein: CASSLQDSSNQPQHF; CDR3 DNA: TGCGCCAGCAGCCTCCAAGACAGTAGCAATCAGCCCCAGCATTTT
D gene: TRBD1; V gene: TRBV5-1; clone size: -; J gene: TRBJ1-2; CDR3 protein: CASSLDREDRGYTF; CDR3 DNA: TGCGCCAGCAGCCTTGACAGGGAGGATCGTGGCTACACCTTC
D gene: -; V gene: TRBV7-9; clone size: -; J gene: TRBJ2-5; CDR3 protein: CSSTLFIGTGSETQYF; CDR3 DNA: TGTTCCAGCACCCTCTTTATCGGAACAGGGAGTGAGACCCAGTACTTC
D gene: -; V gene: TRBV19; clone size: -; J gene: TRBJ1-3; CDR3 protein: CASQGSGNTIYF; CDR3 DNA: TGTGCCAGTCAGGGGTCTGGAAACACCATATATTTT
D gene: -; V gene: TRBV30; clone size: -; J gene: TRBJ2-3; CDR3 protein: CAWALSDTQYF; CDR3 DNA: TGTGCCTGGGCACTATCAGATACGCAGTATTTT
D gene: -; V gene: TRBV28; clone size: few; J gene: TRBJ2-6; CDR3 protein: CASRGLSSGANVLTF; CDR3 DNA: TGTGCCAGCCGGGGACTCTCCTCTGGGGCCAACGTCCTGACTTTC
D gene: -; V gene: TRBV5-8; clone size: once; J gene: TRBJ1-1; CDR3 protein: CASSRAMNTEAFF; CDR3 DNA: TGTGCCAGTTCGAGGGCCATGAACACTGAAGCTTTCTTT
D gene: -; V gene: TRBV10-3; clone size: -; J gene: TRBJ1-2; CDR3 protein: CAISESRADRPYGYTF; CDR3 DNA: TGTGCCATCAGTGAGTCGAGGGCGGATCGGCCCTATGGCTACACCTTC
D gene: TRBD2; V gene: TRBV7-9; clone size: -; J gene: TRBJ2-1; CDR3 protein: CASSRSGRGGNEQFF; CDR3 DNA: TGTGCCAGCAGCCGTAGCGGGAGAGGGGGGAATGAGCAGTTCTTC
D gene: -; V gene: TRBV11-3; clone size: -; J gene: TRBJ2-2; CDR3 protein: CASSLFSAFTGELFF; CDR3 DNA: TGTGCCAGCAGCTTATTTTCCGCGTTTACCGGGGAGCTGTTTTTT
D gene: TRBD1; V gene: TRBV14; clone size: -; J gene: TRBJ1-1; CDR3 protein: CASSRAGTGVEAFF; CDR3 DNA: TGTGCCAGCAGCCGAGCCGGGACAGGGGTTGAAGCTTTCTTT
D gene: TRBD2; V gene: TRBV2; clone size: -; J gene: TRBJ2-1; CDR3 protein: CASRGLAGGPNSYNEQFF; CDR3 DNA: TGTGCCAGCCGCGGACTAGCGGGAGGGCCCAACTCCTACAATGAGCAGTTCTTC
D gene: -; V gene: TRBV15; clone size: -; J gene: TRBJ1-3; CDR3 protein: CATSTPGGGYGNTIYF; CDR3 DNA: TGTGCCACCAGCACCCCCGGGGGGGGCTATGGAAACACCATATATTTT
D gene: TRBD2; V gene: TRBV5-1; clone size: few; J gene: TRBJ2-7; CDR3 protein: CASSRGTSGRYEQYF; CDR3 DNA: TGCGCCAGCAGTCGGGGGACTAGCGGGAGATACGAGCAGTACTTC
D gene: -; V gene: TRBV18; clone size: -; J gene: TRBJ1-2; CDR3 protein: CASSVGGGYGYTF; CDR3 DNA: TGTGCCAGCTCAGTAGGAGGAGGCTATGGCTACACCTTC
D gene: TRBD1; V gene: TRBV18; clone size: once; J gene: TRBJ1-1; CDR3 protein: CASSPRDRANTEAFF; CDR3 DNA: TGTGCCAGCTCCCCGAGGGACAGGGCGAACACTGAAGCTTTCTTT
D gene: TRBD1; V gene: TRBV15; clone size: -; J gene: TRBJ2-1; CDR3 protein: CATSRESQGVDGNEQFF; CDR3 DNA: TGTGCCACCAGCAGAGAATCGCAGGGGGTGGACGGCAATGAGCAGTTCTTC
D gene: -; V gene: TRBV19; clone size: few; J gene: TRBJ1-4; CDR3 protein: CASSYRERNEKLFF; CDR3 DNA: TGTGCCAGTAGTTACAGGGAAAGGAATGAAAAACTGTTTTTT
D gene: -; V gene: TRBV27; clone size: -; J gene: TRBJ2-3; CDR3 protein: CASSLIRGRTDTQYF; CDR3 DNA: TGTGCCAGCAGTTTAATTAGGGGTCGCACAGATACGCAGTATTTT
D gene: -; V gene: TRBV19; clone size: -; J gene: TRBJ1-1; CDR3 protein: CASHSRGPRGTEAFF; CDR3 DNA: TGTGCCAGTCACTCGAGGGGCCCTAGGGGGACTGAAGCTTTCTTT
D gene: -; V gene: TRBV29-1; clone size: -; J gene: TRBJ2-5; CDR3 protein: CSVGGSGEAQYF; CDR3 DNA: TGCAGCGTTGGAGGGTCGGGAGAGGCCCAGTACTTC
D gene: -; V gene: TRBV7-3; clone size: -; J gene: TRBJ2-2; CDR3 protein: CASSLTRDTGELFF; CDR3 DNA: TGTGCCAGCAGTTTAACCAGGGACACCGGGGAGCTGTTTTTT
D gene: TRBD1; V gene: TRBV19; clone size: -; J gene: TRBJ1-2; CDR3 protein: CASSSRGTGGRYGYTF; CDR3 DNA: TGTGCCAGTAGTTCAAGGGGGACAGGGGGCCGCTATGGCTACACCTTC
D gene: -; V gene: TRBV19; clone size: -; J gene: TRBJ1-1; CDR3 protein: CASSQTGNTEAFF; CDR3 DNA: TGTGCCAGTTCCCAGACAGGGAACACTGAAGCTTTCTTT
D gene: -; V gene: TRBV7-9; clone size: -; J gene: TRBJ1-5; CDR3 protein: CASSEDNQPQHF; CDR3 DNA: TGTGCCAGCAGCGAGGACAATCAGCCCCAGCATTTT
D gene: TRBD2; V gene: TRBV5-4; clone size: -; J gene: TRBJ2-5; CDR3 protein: CASSPPPTSGGRAETQYF; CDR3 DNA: TGTGCCAGCAGCCCTCCCCCGACTAGCGGGGGAAGGGCAGAGACCCAGTACTTC
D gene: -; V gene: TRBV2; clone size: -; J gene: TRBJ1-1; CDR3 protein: CASSAGFAAFF; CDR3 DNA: TGTGCCAGCAGTGCAGGGTTTGCAGCTTTCTTT
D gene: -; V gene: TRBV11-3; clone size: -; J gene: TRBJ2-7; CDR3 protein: CASRSSREQYF; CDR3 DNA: TGTGCCAGCAGATCTTCTCGCGAGCAGTACTTC
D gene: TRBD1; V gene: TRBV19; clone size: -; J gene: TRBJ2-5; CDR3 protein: CASSSDREETQYF; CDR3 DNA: TGTGCCAGTAGTTCGGACAGGGAAGAGACCCAGTACTTC
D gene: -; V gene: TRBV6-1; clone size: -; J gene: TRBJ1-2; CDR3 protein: CASAIRGSGYGYTF; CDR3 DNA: TGTGCCAGCGCAATAAGAGGGTCTGGCTATGGCTACACCTTC